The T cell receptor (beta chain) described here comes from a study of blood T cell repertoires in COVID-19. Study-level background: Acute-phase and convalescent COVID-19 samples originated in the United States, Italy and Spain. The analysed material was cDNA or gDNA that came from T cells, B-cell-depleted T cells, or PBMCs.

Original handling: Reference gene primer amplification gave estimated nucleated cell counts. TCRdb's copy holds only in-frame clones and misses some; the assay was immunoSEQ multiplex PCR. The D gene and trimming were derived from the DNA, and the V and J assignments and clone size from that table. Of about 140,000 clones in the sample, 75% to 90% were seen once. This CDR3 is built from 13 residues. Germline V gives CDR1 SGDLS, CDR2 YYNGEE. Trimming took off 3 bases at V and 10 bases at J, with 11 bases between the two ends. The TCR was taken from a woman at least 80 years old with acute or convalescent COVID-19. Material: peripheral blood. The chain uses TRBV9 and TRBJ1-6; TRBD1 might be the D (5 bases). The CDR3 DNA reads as TGTGCCAGCAGCGAAGACAGCGGGTCACCCCTCCACTTT. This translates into CASSEDSGSPLHF.